The T cell receptor (beta chain) under discussion was sequenced for a study of cytomegalovirus exposure and HLA in healthy donors. At the level of the study: Falling in the Caucasian-associated ancestry cluster were 65% to 90% of about 400 genotyped donors.

This clone was counted between two and nine times. Germline CDR1 is SGHNT and CDR2 is YYREEE (reference sequence). J gave up 1 base and V 6 bases, and 10 bases lay outside the gene matches. CDR3 length: 18 residues. Primers included in the PCR were 60 Vbeta and 13 Jbeta primers. Method: immunoSEQ multiplex PCR; TCRdb's copy keeps in-frame clones and lacks some. Among 160,000 or so clones listed, 70% to 80% were seen once. The sample consisted of PBMCs. This sequence joins TRBV5-4 and TRBJ2-1; the match to TRBD2 covers 13 bases. The sequence came from a woman aged 40 to 50 in good health and CMV-seronegative. Written as DNA, the CDR3 is TGTGCCAGCACCCTAATACTAGCGGGAGGGGGGTCCTACAATGAGCAGTTCTTC. Translating it yields CASTLILAGGGSYNEQFF.